What follows are 6 T cell receptor beta chains derived from one specimen sequenced in a study of T cell repertoires in cytomegalovirus infection (dated by TCRdb to the late 2010s). The data were produced on an Illumina HiSeq 1500. TCRdb reprocessed the public reads (quality trimming at Q25 with fastp, clone calling with MiXCR) and kept in-frame beta chains. Identical CDR3 protein sequences are pooled into one entry, listed with their most common genes and DNA. The table for this sample lists approximately 500,000 distinct CDR3 sequences; 16% of them were counted only once. 20% to 30% of the sample rests with the top ten. The sequencing input was CD8+ T cells from PBMCs. The receptors originated from a human donor in good health (CMV status not recorded). Some clones in this sample may be carry-over from other donors' samples.

In this sample, this clonotype turned up many times. The genes are TRBV5-5 and TRBJ2-1; perhaps TRBD2 as D (6 bases). The CDR3 totals 15 residues. Between the trimmed V and J ends, which lost 6 bases and 4 bases, there was a span of 17 bases. CDR1 is SGHKS, CDR2 YYEKEE, per germline (reference sequence). CDR3 protein: CASTLEGPGYNEQFF. The DNA for the CDR3 is TGTGCCAGCACTTTGGAGGGACCGGGTTACAATGAGCAGTTCTTC.

There are a few counts of this clonotype. This sequence joins TRBV9 and TRBJ1-1; TRBD1 might be the D (6 bases). V was trimmed by 3 bases and J by 5 bases, leaving 17 bases between them. Germline V gene sequence: CDR1 SGDLS, CDR2 YYNGEE. This CDR3 has 15 residues. The CDR3 DNA reads as TGTGCCAGCAGCGCCTGGGACACCTTGGGGACTGAAGCTTTCTTT. Its protein product is CASSAWDTLGTEAFF.

The V gene is TRBV29-1, the J gene TRBJ2-6; tentative D call: TRBD1 (6 bases). The germline V and J ends were trimmed by 6 bases and 1 base, with 19 bases remaining between them. CDR1 is SQVTM and CDR2 is ANQGSEA in the germline V gene. CDR3 length equals 17 residues. DNA for the CDR3: TGCAGCGTCGGTGGCGGACAGCTAACTTCTGGGGCCAACGTCCTGACTTTC. Translated: CSVGGGQLTSGANVLTF.

With respect to this clonotype: A read error is likely, as this CDR3 ends without the conserved phenylalanine or tryptophan. V is TRBV7-9 and J is TRBJ2-7, with 8 bases aligning to TRBD1. CDR1 and CDR2 (germline): SEHNR, FQNEAQ (reference sequence). CDR3 size: 15 residues. After removal of 1 base from V and 5 bases from J, the junction contained 7 bases not matched to a gene. CDR3 bases: TGTGCCAGCAGCTTAGATCCAGGGGGCTTCGACGAGCAGTACTTA. It is translated as CASSLDPGGFDEQYL.

A few counts support this clonotype. The chain uses TRBV6-1 and TRBJ1-2; possible D gene TRBD1, 5 bases. Per germline, CDR1 MNHNS and CDR2 SASEGT. The germline V and J ends were trimmed by 5 bases and 8 bases, with 18 bases remaining between them. This CDR3 spans 14 amino acids. CDR3 residues: CASSYVPDIHGYTF. CDR3 nucleotide sequence: TGTGCCAGCAGTTATGTACCGGACATCCACGGCTACACCTTC.

This clonotype was recorded many times. The DNA of the CDR3 is TGTGCCAGCAGCTTAGGCCACGGTAACTATGGCTACACCTTC. This gives the protein CASSLGHGNYGYTF. The chain recombines TRBV7-9 with TRBJ1-2; D uncertain. The CDR3 is 14 residues long. V lost 1 base to trimming and J lost 1 base, with 7 bases between them. CDR1 is SEHNR, CDR2 FQNEAQ, per germline (reference sequence).